This paragraph reports one T cell receptor beta chain. What it binds is unknown. The CDR3 regions of TCR beta were amplified from RNA transcripts. The HTBI primer set was used in a first-round RT-PCR of the TCR CDR3. TCRdb reanalysed the multiplex PCR reads using MiXCR and keeps one entry per CDR3 protein. This table has about 640,000 distinct CDR3 sequences, about a fifth appearing once. This CDR3 is built from 12 residues. CDR1 MNHEY and CDR2 SMNVEV come from the germline V gene (reference sequence). Trimming pared 4 bases from V and 3 bases from J, leaving 7 bases between. This sample was included in a study of T cells in Graves' hyperthyroidism and ophthalmopathy. Study-level information: Peripheral blood was collected at initial diagnosis, before any treatment. Whole-study results and caveats: Also found in blood were most expanded thyroid clonotypes above 0.001.

Exclusions: uncontrolled infection, other autoimmune disease, pregnancy, lactation. Diagnosis rested on symptoms, serum thyroxine and TRAb, thyroid ultrasound, and orbital computed tomography. This TCR was recovered from a young man with Graves' ophthalmopathy. The specimen sequenced was blood. The chain uses TRBV27 and TRBJ2-7, with unresolved D. In DNA, the CDR3 is TGTGCCAGCAGTTCATATTACTACGAGCAGTACTTC. Amino acid sequence: CASSSYYYEQYF.